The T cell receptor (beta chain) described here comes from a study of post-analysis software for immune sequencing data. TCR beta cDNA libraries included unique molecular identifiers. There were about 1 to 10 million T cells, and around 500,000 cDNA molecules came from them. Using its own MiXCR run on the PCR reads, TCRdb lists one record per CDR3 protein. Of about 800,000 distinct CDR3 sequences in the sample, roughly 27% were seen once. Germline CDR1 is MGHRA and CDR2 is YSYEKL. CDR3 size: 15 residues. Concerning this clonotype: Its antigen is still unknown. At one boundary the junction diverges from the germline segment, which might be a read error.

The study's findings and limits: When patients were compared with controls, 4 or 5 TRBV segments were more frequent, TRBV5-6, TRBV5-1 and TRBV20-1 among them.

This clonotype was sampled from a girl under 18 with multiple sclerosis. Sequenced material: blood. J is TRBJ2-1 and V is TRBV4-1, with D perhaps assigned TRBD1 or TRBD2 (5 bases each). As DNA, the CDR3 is TGCGCCAGCAAGAAAGGAGACAGCGACTACAATGGGCAGTTCTTC. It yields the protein CASKKGDSDYNGQFF.